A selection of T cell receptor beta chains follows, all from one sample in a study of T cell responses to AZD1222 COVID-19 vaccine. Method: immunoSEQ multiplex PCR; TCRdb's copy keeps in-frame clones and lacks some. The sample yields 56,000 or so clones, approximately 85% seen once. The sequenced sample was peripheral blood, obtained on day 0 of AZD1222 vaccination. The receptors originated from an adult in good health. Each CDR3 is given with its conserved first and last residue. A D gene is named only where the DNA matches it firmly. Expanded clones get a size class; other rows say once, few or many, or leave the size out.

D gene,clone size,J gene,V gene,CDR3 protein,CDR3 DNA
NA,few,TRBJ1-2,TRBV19,CASSTVNDRRNGYTF,TGTGCCAGTAGTACGGTCAATGACAGACGCAATGGCTACACCTTC
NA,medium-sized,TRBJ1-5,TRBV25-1,CASTEYCRLSNQPQHF,TGTGCCAGCACCGAATATTGTCGGCTTAGCAATCAGCCCCAGCATTTT
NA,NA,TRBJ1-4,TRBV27,CASSLLQGGAEKLFF,TGTGCCAGCAGTTTATTACAGGGTGGGGCTGAAAAACTGTTTTTT
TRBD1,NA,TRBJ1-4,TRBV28,CASTSTGTGYEKLFF,TGTGCCAGCACCTCTACCGGGACAGGGTATGAAAAACTGTTTTTT
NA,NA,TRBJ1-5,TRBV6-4,CASSDSEGLDQPQHF,TGTGCCAGCAGTGACTCAGAAGGGTTAGATCAGCCCCAGCATTTT
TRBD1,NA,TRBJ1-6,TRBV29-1,CSVKGTGNSPLHF,TGCAGCGTCAAGGGGACAGGGAATTCACCCCTCCACTTT
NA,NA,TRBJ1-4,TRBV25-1,CASSEYLTNEKLFF,TGTGCCAGCAGTGAATACCTGACTAATGAAAAACTGTTTTTT
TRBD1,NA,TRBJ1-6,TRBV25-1,CASRPTGSASPLHF,TGTGCCAGCAGGCCGACAGGGTCCGCCTCACCCCTCCACTTT
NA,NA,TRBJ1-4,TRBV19,CATYNRDGEKLFF,TGTGCCACCTACAATCGGGACGGTGAAAAACTGTTTTTT
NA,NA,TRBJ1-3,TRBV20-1,CSASTALGNTIYF,TGCAGTGCTAGTACGGCCCTAGGAAACACCATATATTTT
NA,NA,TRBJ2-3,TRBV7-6,CASSPRVLTDTQYF,TGTGCCAGCAGCCCCCGGGTTCTCACAGATACGCAGTATTTT
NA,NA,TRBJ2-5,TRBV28,CASSLRPGELLETQYF,TGTGCCAGCAGTTTACGTCCAGGGGAGTTGTTAGAGACCCAGTACTTC
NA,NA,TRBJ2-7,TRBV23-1,CARGFGVSYEQYF,TGCGCCAGGGGGTTCGGGGTCTCCTACGAGCAGTACTTC
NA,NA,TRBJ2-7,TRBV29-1,CSVEEAGPGLEQYF,TGCAGCGTTGAAGAGGCAGGCCCCGGGCTCGAGCAGTACTTC
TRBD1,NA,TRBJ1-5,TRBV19,CASTGQGQIGNQPQHF,TGTGCCAGTACCGGACAGGGGCAAATCGGCAATCAGCCCCAGCATTTT
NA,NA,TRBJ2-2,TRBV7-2,CAEVEQRFGELFF,TGTGCCGAGGTTGAACAGCGGTTTGGGGAGCTGTTTTTT
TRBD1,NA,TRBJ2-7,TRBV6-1,CASSEVGQEPSYEQYF,TGTGCCAGCAGTGAAGTAGGACAGGAACCTTCCTACGAGCAGTACTTC
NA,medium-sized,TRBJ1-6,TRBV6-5,CASSPVTENSPLHF,TGTGCCAGCAGCCCCGTGACAGAAAATTCACCCCTCCACTTT
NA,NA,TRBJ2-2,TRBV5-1,CASSPFGIGVINTGELFF,TGCGCCAGCAGCCCCTTCGGTATCGGGGTAATAAACACCGGGGAGCTGTTTTTT
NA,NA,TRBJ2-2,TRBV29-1,CSVAPARAGELFF,TGCAGCGTCGCCCCGGCGCGGGCCGGGGAGCTGTTTTTT
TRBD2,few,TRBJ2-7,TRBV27,CASSLDSGATYEQYF,TGTGCCAGCAGTTTAGATAGCGGGGCTACCTACGAGCAGTACTTC
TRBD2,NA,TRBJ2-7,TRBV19,CASSRSGGPSYEQYF,TGTGCCAGTAGTAGGAGCGGGGGGCCCTCCTACGAGCAGTACTTC
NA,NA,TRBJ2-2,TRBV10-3,CAIREVDNTGELFF,TGTGCCATCAGGGAGGTGGATAACACCGGGGAGCTGTTTTTT
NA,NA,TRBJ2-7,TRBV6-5,CASKDIYEQYF,TGTGCCAGCAAGGACATCTACGAGCAGTACTTC
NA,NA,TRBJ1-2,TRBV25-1,CASSGSTGLFYGYTF,TGTGCCAGCAGTGGCTCCACAGGGTTGTTTTATGGCTACACCTTC
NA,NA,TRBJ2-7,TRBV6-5,CASSSSRGATYEQYF,TGTGCCAGCAGTTCCTCCAGGGGGGCAACCTACGAGCAGTACTTC
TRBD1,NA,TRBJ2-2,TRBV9,CASSVGTGGADTGELFF,TGTGCCAGCAGCGTAGGTACAGGGGGCGCGGACACCGGGGAGCTGTTTTTT
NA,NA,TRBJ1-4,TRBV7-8,CASTPGRGATNEKLFF,TGTGCCAGCACCCCCGGACGGGGGGCAACTAATGAAAAACTGTTTTTT
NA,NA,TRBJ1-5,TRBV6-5,CASRQGGNQPQHF,TGTGCCAGCAGACAGGGCGGGAATCAGCCCCAGCATTTT
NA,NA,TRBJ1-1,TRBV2,CASSSGDLNTEAFF,TGTGCCAGCAGTTCAGGGGATCTGAACACTGAAGCTTTCTTT
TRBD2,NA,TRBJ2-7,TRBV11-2,CASSLLSSGVYEQYF,TGTGCCAGCAGCTTACTCAGTAGCGGGGTTTACGAGCAGTACTTC
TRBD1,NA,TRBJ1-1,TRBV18,CASSATGDTEAFF,TGTGCCAGCTCAGCTACAGGGGACACTGAAGCTTTCTTT
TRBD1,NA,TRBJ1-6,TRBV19,CASSTSAGTASSYNSPLHF,TGTGCCAGTAGTACTTCAGCCGGGACAGCAAGCTCCTATAATTCACCCCTCCACTTT
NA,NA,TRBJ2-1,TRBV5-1,CASSLNGENYNEQFF,TGCGCCAGCAGCTTGAACGGGGAAAACTACAATGAGCAGTTCTTC
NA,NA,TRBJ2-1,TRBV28,CASSFGITSSYNEQFF,TGTGCCAGCAGTTTCGGGATCACAAGCTCCTACAATGAGCAGTTCTTC
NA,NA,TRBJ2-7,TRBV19,CASSRAGANYEQYF,TGTGCCAGTAGTAGGGCAGGGGCGAACTACGAGCAGTACTTC
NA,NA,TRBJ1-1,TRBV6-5,CASSYSGGRAFF,TGTGCCAGCAGTTACTCAGGGGGTCGAGCTTTCTTT
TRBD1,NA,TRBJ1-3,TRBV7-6,CASSDRQGASSGNTIYF,TGTGCCAGCAGCGATCGACAGGGGGCAAGCTCTGGAAACACCATATATTTT
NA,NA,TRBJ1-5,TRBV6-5,CASSRDRRYGQPQHF,TGTGCCAGCAGTCGCGACAGGAGGTATGGTCAGCCCCAGCATTTT
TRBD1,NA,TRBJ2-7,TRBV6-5,CASSYMTGGEQYF,TGTGCCAGCAGTTACATGACAGGGGGCGAGCAGTACTTC